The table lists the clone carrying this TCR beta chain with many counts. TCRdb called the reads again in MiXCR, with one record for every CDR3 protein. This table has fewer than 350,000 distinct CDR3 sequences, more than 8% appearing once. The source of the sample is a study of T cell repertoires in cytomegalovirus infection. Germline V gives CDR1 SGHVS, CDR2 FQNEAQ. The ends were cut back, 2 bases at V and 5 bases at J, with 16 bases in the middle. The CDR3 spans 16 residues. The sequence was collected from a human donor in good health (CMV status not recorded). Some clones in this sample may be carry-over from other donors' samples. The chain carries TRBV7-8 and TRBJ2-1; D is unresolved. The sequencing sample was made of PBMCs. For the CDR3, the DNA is TGTGCCAGCAGCTTAAAGCTGCGCCCCTGGGACAATGAGCAGTTCTTC. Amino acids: CASSLKLRPWDNEQFF.